The present T cell receptor beta chain was sequenced within a study of CD8+CD57+ T cells in acquired aplastic anemia (dated by TCRdb to the late 2010s). Background for the entire study: Extracted DNA from sorted CD4+ and CD8+ cells averaged approximately 3.4 ug, ranging from roughly 0.2 to 30 ug. CD8+CD57+ expansion was defined as frequency above the mean frequency observed in healthy subjects. Points the paper makes about the study in general: No significant difference in CD8+ Simpson's diversity was found between patients and healthy controls (P=0.060). Although around 30 CD8+ CDR3 sequences were shared by patients and controls, these sequences appeared highly expressed in patients and within the immunodominant clones of patients.

Genomic DNA served as template for TCR beta VDJ combination and CDR3 sequence profiling. TCR repertoire sequencing was run on an Illumina HiSeq 2000. Under the source paper's analysis protocol: Repertoires were assessed using TRBV/TRBJ rearrangement plots, CDR3 size and DJ length profiles, and Simpson's diversity index. The most abundant DNA sequence in the deep sequencing data was taken as the immunodominant clone. CDR3 amino acid sequences were screened for sharing across subjects and were compared with published repertoires and the VDJdb database. TCRdb passed the public sequencing reads through fastp at Q25 and MiXCR, retaining productive beta sequences. CDR3 protein sequences are deduplicated, and each keeps its most common genes and DNA. TCRdb's processing, not the authors', yielded these V and J calls. A total of over 150,000 distinct CDR3 sequences appear in this sample, 71% of them only once. In total, the top ten clones hold roughly half of the sample.

As for this clonotype: Its antigen is unknown. No much larger clone is present one base from it, and per-base qualities are unavailable.

CDR1 is given as LNHDA and CDR2 as SQIVND, both from the germline V gene (reference sequence). The CDR3 covers 13 residues, taking in both the cysteine and the valine. Here the CDR3 DNA is all that survives: 39 bases in frame from base 1. The patients picked for sequencing were ones in whom flow cytometry had shown an expansion of CD8+CD57+ cells. All patients had severe acquired aplastic anemia diagnosed by International Study of Aplastic Anemia and Agranulocytosis and Camitta criteria. No therapy had been received by the patients at the time of blood sampling. The study deep-sequenced TCR repertoires of sorted CD4+ and CD8+ blood T cells from severe aplastic anemia patients and healthy subjects. Patients were enrolled in the USA under clinicaltrials.gov protocols 00001620, 01623167, 00001397, 00071045, 00081523 and 00961064. Ficoll-Paque density gradient centrifugation was used to isolate peripheral blood mononuclear cells. Before DNA extraction, CD4+ and CD8+ T cells were sorted by FACS or by magnetic beads.

Specimen: sorted CD4+, CD8+, or CD8+CD57+ T cells (not recorded which) from PBMCs. This clonotype was sampled from a human donor with aplastic anemia. The V and J genes are TRBV19 and TRBJ2-7; 7 middle bases align to TRBD1. The CDR3 reads as follows: CARDPGTDYEQYV. The sequenced DNA: TGTGCTAGAGATCCGGGGACAGACTACGAGCAGTACGTC.